Below are 28 T cell receptor beta chains sequenced from a single sample in a study of control samples from healthy donors and cancer patients. Only in-frame clones appear in the TCRdb table, and some are missing; sequencing was by immunoSEQ multiplex PCR. The sample carries roughly 450,000 clones, around 90% recorded once. The sample comprised PBMCs. The receptors shown here come from a middle-aged man with head and neck cancer.

This clone was seen just once. The V gene is TRBV6-1, the J gene TRBJ1-6; D is unresolved. V dropped 2 bases and J dropped 10 bases, with 12 bases sitting between them. Germline V lookup: CDR1 MNHNS, CDR2 SASEGT. The CDR3 is 14 amino acids. CDR3 residues: CASSEIGVGSPLHF. The CDR3 DNA follows: TGTGCCAGCAGTGAAATCGGGGTGGGCTCACCCCTCCACTTT.

V and J are TRBV28 and TRBJ2-2; perhaps TRBD2 as D (5 bases). Trimming pared 1 base from V and 0 bases from J, leaving 9 bases between. The germline V gene has CDR1 MDHEN and CDR2 SYDVKM. The CDR3 consists of 16 residues. CDR3 region: CASSLSGLANTGELFF. The CDR3 DNA reads TGTGCCAGCAGTTTATCGGGATTAGCGAACACCGGGGAGCTGTTTTTT. Full variable domain (rest looked up from reference TRBV28 and TRBJ2-2): DVKVTQSSRYLVKRTGEKVFLECVQDMDHENMFWYRQDPGLGLRLIYFSYDVKMKEKGDIPEGYSVSREKKERFSLILESASTNQTSMYLCASSLSGLANTGELFFGEGSRLTVL.

The chain uses TRBV5-1 and TRBJ2-3, with 10 bases that match TRBD1. This CDR3 is built from 16 residues. The J segment lost 3 bases and the V segment lost 2 bases, leaving 6 bases of the junction unmatched. Germline CDR1 is SGHRS and CDR2 is YFSETQ. The CDR3 DNA reads TGCGCCAGCAGCTTTCAGACAGGGGGCGGTACAGATACGCAGTATTTT. Encoded protein: CASSFQTGGGTDTQYF.

The rearrangement uses TRBV27 and TRBJ2-7; TRBD2 agrees at 8 bases. Germline lookup yields CDR1 MNHEY and CDR2 SMNVEV (reference sequence). The V segment lost 5 bases and the J segment 2 bases; nucleotides outside the gene matches: 11. The CDR3 has 16 amino acids. The CDR3 nucleotides read TGTGCCAGCAGTAATTTAGCGGGGAGGGCTCCCTACGAGCAGTACTTC. This translates into CASSNLAGRAPYEQYF.

This rearrangement joins TRBV5-1 to TRBJ1-6; D is undetermined. Germline values: CDR1 SGHRS, CDR2 YFSETQ. V was trimmed by 4 bases and J by 7 bases, leaving 12 bases between them. CDR3 size: 14 residues. The CDR3 here is CASSASEGNSPLHF. The DNA of the CDR3 is TGCGCCAGCAGCGCGTCGGAGGGCAATTCACCCCTCCACTTT.

The CDR3 spells CASSPGRGINGYTF. The CDR3 DNA sequence: TGTGCCAGCAGCCCCGGTAGGGGAATCAATGGCTACACCTTC. This sequence joins TRBV7-8 and TRBJ1-2; maybe TRBD1 (5 bases). This CDR3 comprises 14 residues. Germline CDR1 SGHVS, CDR2 FQNEAQ. Between the trimmed V and J ends, which lost 5 bases and 6 bases, there was a span of 16 bases.

The genes are TRBV3-1 (or the pseudogene TRBV3-2) and TRBJ2-7; 10 positions agree with TRBD1. Germline V gives CDR1 LGHDT, CDR2 YNNKEL (reference sequence). V dropped 1 base and J dropped 7; count of bases not matched to a gene: 19. This CDR3 has 19 residues. CDR3 bases: TGTGCCAGCAGCCAAGGAATCAGTGGGGGGACAGGGGTTCAAATAGAGCAGTACTTC. This codes for CASSQGISGGTGVQIEQYF.

The chain links TRBV2 to TRBJ1-2; perhaps TRBD1 as D (5 bases). The germline CDR1 and CDR2 sequences are SNHLY and FYNNEI. Trimming cost V 6 bases and J 0 bases, with 11 bases left between them. The CDR3 is 14 residues long. CDR3 sequence reads: CASRRDASNYGYTF. DNA for the CDR3: TGTGCCAGCAGAAGGGACGCTTCTAACTATGGCTACACCTTC.

This sequence joins TRBV6-5 and TRBJ1-5; D is unclear. V dropped 6 bases and J dropped 7 bases, with 16 bases sitting between them. This CDR3 is built from 14 residues. CDR1 is MNHEY and CDR2 is SVGAGI in the germline V gene. The CDR3 DNA is TGTGCCAGCAGAGATAGCGGCGATGGGCAGCCCCAGCATTTT. Residues: CASRDSGDGQPQHF.

This chain uses TRBV28 with TRBJ2-1; no firm D call. V was pared by 10 bases and J by 7 bases, with 20 bases between. The CDR3 has 14 residues. The germline V gene has CDR1 MDHEN and CDR2 SYDVKM. CDR3 in DNA: TGTGCCACCCAGACGCCAGGCGGTAGGAATGAGCAGTTCTTC. It translates to CATQTPGGRNEQFF.

This chain joins TRBV6-5 and TRBJ1-2; D is uncertain. V was trimmed by 8 bases and J by 8 bases, leaving 18 bases between them. The germline CDR1 and CDR2 sequences are MNHEY and SVGAGI. The CDR3 loop spans 13 amino acids. This CDR3 is CASEGPTFRGYTF. The CDR3, as DNA: TGTGCCAGCGAAGGACCCACCTTCCGGGGCTACACCTTC.

This chain uses TRBV18 with TRBJ1-3; 12 bases agree with TRBD1. Trimming cost V 0 bases and J 4 bases; bases outside gene matches: 10. This CDR3 has 19 amino acids. Germline V gene sequence: CDR1 KGHSH, CDR2 LQKENI. The CDR3 nucleotides are TGTGCCAGCTCACCACCCCTCCGGGACAGGGGGCTGAGAGGAAACACCATATATTTT. Protein sequence: CASSPPLRDRGLRGNTIYF.

V usage is TRBV18 and J usage is TRBJ2-2; 7 bases fit TRBD1. V lost 11 bases and J lost 3; bases outside the gene matches: 9. Germline assignment: CDR1 KGHSH and CDR2 LQKENI. The CDR3 is 14 amino acids. The CDR3 DNA is TGTGCCTCAAGATGGACAGGTGACACCGGGGAGCTGTTTTTT. It is translated as CASRWTGDTGELFF.

V is TRBV7-9 and J is TRBJ2-7, with a possible D match to TRBD2 (7 bases). Between the trimmed V and J ends, which lost 0 bases and 0 bases, there was a span of 15 bases. Germline V gene data show CDR1 as SEHNR and CDR2 as FQNEAQ (reference sequence). The CDR3 length is 17 residues. The CDR3 DNA sequence: TGTGCCAGCAGCTTAGCGGAGGGGGGGTCCAACTCCTACGAGCAGTACTTC. This gives the protein CASSLAEGGSNSYEQYF.

The gene calls are TRBV28 and TRBJ1-3, with 8 bases matching TRBD1. V shed 5 bases, J shed 2 bases, and the junction held 5 bases outside the gene matches. The germline V gene has CDR1 MDHEN and CDR2 SYDVKM. The CDR3 is 15 amino acids. The CDR3 nucleotides read TGTGCCAGCAGTCCCTCGACAGGGGCTGGAAACACCATATATTTT. It yields the protein CASSPSTGAGNTIYF.

This chain uses TRBV28 with TRBJ1-2; D is uncertain. V was shortened by 2 bases and J by 7 bases, with 8 bases between the two germline ends. The CDR3 spans 12 residues. Germline V gene lookup returns CDR1 MDHEN and CDR2 SYDVKM. The CDR3 DNA sequence: TGTGCCAGCAGTTTACGTGTATTTGGCTACACCTTC. Encoded protein: CASSLRVFGYTF.

This rearrangement joins TRBV9 to TRBJ2-1, with unresolved D. Deletions cut 0 bases from V and 2 bases from J, with 3 bases between. The CDR3 sequence is 13 residues long. The germline V gene has CDR1 SGDLS and CDR2 YYNGEE. This CDR3 reads CASSVGAYNEQFF. In DNA form, the CDR3 reads TGTGCCAGCAGCGTAGGGGCCTACAATGAGCAGTTCTTC.

Only one count was recorded for this clone. V is TRBV28 and J is TRBJ2-5, with 7 positions matching TRBD2. V lost 10 bases, J lost 2 bases, and 13 bases stayed unmatched. CDR1 is MDHEN and CDR2 is SYDVKM in the germline V gene. The CDR3 spans 15 residues. CDR3 DNA sequence: TGTGCCATCCGACTACAGCGGGGACTTCAAGAGACCCAGTACTTC. It codes for CAIRLQRGLQETQYF.

The rearrangement links TRBV5-4 to TRBJ2-2; 10 bases line up with TRBD1. The CDR3 is 15 residues long. The V gene end was trimmed by 4 bases and the J gene end by 6 bases; junction bases not matched to a gene: 6. Per germline, CDR1 SGHNT and CDR2 YYREEE (reference sequence). The CDR3 region has the DNA TGTGCCAGCAGCAAGAAAGACAGGGGGCCCGGGGAGCTGTTTTTT. Translation: CASSKKDRGPGELFF.

This clone was detected only a few times. This chain joins TRBV6-2 or TRBV6-3 and TRBJ2-7; D is uncertain. The germline V and J ends were trimmed by 6 bases and 8 bases, with 11 bases remaining between them. This CDR3 has 11 residues. Germline CDR1 MNHEY, CDR2 SVGEGT. CDR3 sequence: CASSVVGQQYF. The CDR3 DNA is TGTGCCAGCAGCGTTGTCGGGCAGCAGTACTTC.

The chain has TRBV6-9 and TRBJ1-5; TRBD1 matches 9 bases. The CDR3 totals 16 residues. Losses at the gene ends were 10 bases for V and 3 bases for J; bases not matched to a gene: 13. Germline CDR1 reads MNHGY; CDR2 reads SVAAGI. CDR3: CATKENRGLYNQPQHF. For the CDR3, the DNA is TGTGCCACCAAGGAAAACAGGGGGCTATACAATCAGCCCCAGCATTTT.

This clone was seen only a few times. This rearrangement joins TRBV27 to TRBJ2-7, with 7 nucleotides matching TRBD2. Trimming at V came to 8 bases and at J to 3 bases, leaving 10 bases not matched to a gene. The CDR3 loop spans 14 amino acids. Germline V gene sequence: CDR1 MNHEY, CDR2 SMNVEV (reference sequence). The CDR3 DNA sequence: TGTGCCAGCCCCCTCCGGGGAGGGGACTACGAGCAGTACTTC. Protein: CASPLRGGDYEQYF.

The chain has TRBV10-3 and TRBJ2-5; the D gene is possibly TRBD2 (6 bases). The CDR3 runs to 13 residues. V lost 8 bases and J lost 5, with 15 bases in between. Germline values: CDR1 ENHRY, CDR2 SYGVKD. The CDR3 region has the DNA TGTGCCATCGAGGCAGGTGGGGGGGAGACCCAGTACTTC. Translating gives CAIEAGGGETQYF.

J is TRBJ2-7 and V is TRBV6-5; TRBD1 matches 7 bases. Germline assignment: CDR1 MNHEY and CDR2 SVGAGI. CDR3 length: 15 amino acids. V lost 5 bases and J lost 1; bases outside the gene matches: 8. The CDR3 here is CASSTRDSRSYEQYF. The CDR3 DNA sequence: TGTGCCAGCAGTACTAGGGACAGCCGGTCCTACGAGCAGTACTTC.

The chain joins TRBV12-3 or TRBV12-4 to TRBJ2-3; D may be TRBD1 (5 bases). The CDR3 consists of 13 residues. V lost 2 bases, J lost 6 bases, and 9 bases lay in between. The CDR3 protein is CASSLYRPDTQYF. CDR3 bases: TGTGCCAGCAGTTTATACAGGCCCGATACGCAGTATTTT.

This CDR3 is CASSLRGGGEWEQYF. The DNA of the CDR3 is TGTGCCAGCAGCCTCCGGGGAGGGGGAGAGTGGGAGCAGTACTTC. J is TRBJ2-7 and V is TRBV7-2; tentative D call: TRBD2 (7 bases). The CDR3 is 15 residues long. Per germline, CDR1 SGHTA and CDR2 FQGNSA. Trimming shortened V by 5 bases and J by 7 bases, and 21 bases separated the two germline ends. The entire variable domain, with the rest obtained from reference TRBV7-2 and TRBJ2-7, is as follows: GAGVSQSPSNKVTEKGKDVELRCDPISGHTALYWYRQSLGQGLEFLIYFQGNSAPDKSGLPSDRFSAERTGGSVSTLTIQRTQQEDSAVYLCASSLRGGGEWEQYFGPGTRLTVT.

This chain links TRBV7-9 with TRBJ1-1; 8 bases line up with TRBD1. This CDR3 contains 16 residues. V gave up 4 bases and J gave up 0 bases; unmatched junction bases: 7. Germline V gene data show CDR1 as SEHNR and CDR2 as FQNEAQ (reference sequence). CDR3 sequence (DNA): TGTGCCAGCAGCTCGCAACCGACAGGGGTGAACACTGAAGCTTTCTTT. It yields the protein CASSSQPTGVNTEAFF.

This rearrangement joins TRBV2 to TRBJ1-2; no reliable D call. Germline V gene sequence: CDR1 SNHLY, CDR2 FYNNEI. This CDR3 spans 14 amino acids. Trimming cost V 0 bases and J 2 bases, with 7 bases left between them. CDR3 DNA: TGTGCCAGCAGTGAAGCGCTTTCGAACTATGGCTACACCTTC. It translates to CASSEALSNYGYTF. The variable domain in full, completed from reference TRBV2 and TRBJ1-2, reads EPEVTQTPSHQVTQMGQEVILRCVPISNHLYFYWYRQILGQKVEFLVSFYNNEISEKSEIFDDQFSVERPDGSNFTLKIRSTKLEDSAMYFCASSEALSNYGYTFGSGTRLTVV.